The rows below give T cell receptor beta chains drawn from one sample of a study of response to subunit inactivated influenza vaccine. Using its own MiXCR run on the RT-PCR reads, TCRdb lists one record per CDR3 protein. The sample comprises 600,000 to 700,000 distinct CDR3 sequences, 11% to 15% of which are singletons, and less than 8.5% rests with the top ten. The source was PBMCs from blood, collected 14 days before vaccination. The receptors here all came from a man over 45 who received an inactivated influenza vaccine. Both conserved end residues are part of each CDR3. The D gene is left open where the match is weak. Size is stated for part of the rows, as once, few or many counts, or as a class when the clone is expanded.

TGTGCCAGCTCACGACCGAATCCGGGATACAATGAGCAGTTCTTC | CASSRPNPGYNEQFF | NA | TRBV18 | NA | 15 | TRBJ2-1
TGTGCCACCAGTGATAACGGGAGGAACTCCTACAATGAGCAGTTCTTC | CATSDNGRNSYNEQFF | TRBD2 | TRBV24-1 | many | 16 | TRBJ2-1
TGTGCCAGCAGCTTAAACCTAGCGGCAGATACGCAGTATTTT | CASSLNLAADTQYF | TRBD2 | TRBV7-6 | many | 14 | TRBJ2-3
TGCGCCAGCAGCCAAGATTTCAGGGACTACCAAGAGACCCAGTACTTC | CASSQDFRDYQETQYF | NA | TRBV4-3 | many | 16 | TRBJ2-5
TGCAGTGCTAGATCTAGCGGGAGTACAGATACGCAGTATTTT | CSARSSGSTDTQYF | TRBD2 | TRBV20-1 | many | 14 | TRBJ2-3
TGTGCCAGCGTTCAGGCAGGGGCCACCGGGGAGCTGTTTTTT | CASVQAGATGELFF | NA | TRBV12-3/TRBV12-4 | few | 14 | TRBJ2-2
TGTGCCATCAGACTTAGCGGGGGGCCAACAGATACGCAGTATTTT | CAIRLSGGPTDTQYF | TRBD2 | TRBV10-3 | NA | 15 | TRBJ2-3
TGTGCCAGCAGTTTTGGAGGGGGCTACGAGCAGTACTTC | CASSFGGGYEQYF | NA | TRBV7-9 | many | 13 | TRBJ2-7
TGCAGTGCTAGATTATCTGGGAGCTCCTACAATGAGCAGTTCTTC | CSARLSGSSYNEQFF | NA | TRBV20-1 | few | 15 | TRBJ2-1
TGTGCCAGTGTAGCCCGGGACAGGTCCTCTCAGCCCCAGCATTTT | CASVARDRSSQPQHF | TRBD1 | TRBV7-8 | many | 15 | TRBJ1-5
TGTGCCACCAGTGCCCCACCCCAGGGACGCACCGGGGAGCTGTTTTTT | CATSAPPQGRTGELFF | NA | TRBV24-1 | NA | 16 | TRBJ2-2
TGTGCCAGCAGCTTAGATTGGGGGCAAAATGAGCAGTTCTTC | CASSLDWGQNEQFF | NA | TRBV7-2 | NA | 14 | TRBJ2-1
TGTGCCAGCAGCTCGGGGGCAGGGTATCACAATGAGCAGTTCTTC | CASSSGAGYHNEQFF | NA | TRBV7-9 | few | 15 | TRBJ2-1
TGTGCCAGCAGCCAAGTTCTCTCGAACACTGAAGCTTTCTTT | CASSQVLSNTEAFF | NA | TRBV3-1 | NA | 14 | TRBJ1-1
TGTGCCAGCAGCCAAAGAACTTCTCACACCGGGGAGCTGTTTTTT | CASSQRTSHTGELFF | NA | TRBV4-2 | NA | 15 | TRBJ2-2
TGTGCCATCAGTGAGCCTCGCCCGCCTGCTAGCACAGATACGCAGTATTTT | CAISEPRPPASTDTQYF | NA | TRBV10-3 | NA | 17 | TRBJ2-3
TGTGCCAGCAGCTTAGATGGCTCACAGAACTTC | CASSLDGSQNF | NA | TRBV7-9 | NA | 11 | TRBJ2-5
TGTGCCAGCGGCGTAAGGGTCGACGAGCAGTACTTC | CASGVRVDEQYF | NA | TRBV28 | few | 12 | TRBJ2-7
TGTGCCAGCTCACCCCAGGGTAGGAACGAGCAGTACTTC | CASSPQGRNEQYF | NA | TRBV18 | few | 13 | TRBJ2-7
TGCGCCAGCAGCCAGGATGGACAGGAGACTTACAATGAGCAGTTCTTC | CASSQDGQETYNEQFF | TRBD1 | TRBV4-3 | NA | 16 | TRBJ2-1
TGCGCCAGCAGCCTGAGCGTTACCACCGGGGAGCTGTTTTTT | CASSLSVTTGELFF | NA | TRBV5-1 | few | 14 | TRBJ2-2
TGCAGTGCTAGTCGTCGCCGAACGCTGGCAGATACGCAGTATTTT | CSASRRRTLADTQYF | NA | TRBV20-1 | many | 15 | TRBJ2-3
TGTGCCAGCAGTCCAGTGCTAAGGAATGAGCAGTTCTTC | CASSPVLRNEQFF | NA | TRBV6-2/TRBV6-3 | few | 13 | TRBJ2-1
TGTGCCAGCATGTCGCTTAGCGGGGGCGCCTACAATGAGCAGTTCTTC | CASMSLSGGAYNEQFF | TRBD2 | TRBV2 | few | 16 | TRBJ2-1
TGCAGTGCTGGCCGCCGGACAGTTTTAGCCAAAAACATTCAGTACTTC | CSAGRRTVLAKNIQYF | NA | TRBV20-1 | NA | 16 | TRBJ2-4
TGCAGCGTTGAAGAAACCGGTTTGCCCCAGCATTTT | CSVEETGLPQHF | NA | TRBV29-1 | few | 12 | TRBJ1-5